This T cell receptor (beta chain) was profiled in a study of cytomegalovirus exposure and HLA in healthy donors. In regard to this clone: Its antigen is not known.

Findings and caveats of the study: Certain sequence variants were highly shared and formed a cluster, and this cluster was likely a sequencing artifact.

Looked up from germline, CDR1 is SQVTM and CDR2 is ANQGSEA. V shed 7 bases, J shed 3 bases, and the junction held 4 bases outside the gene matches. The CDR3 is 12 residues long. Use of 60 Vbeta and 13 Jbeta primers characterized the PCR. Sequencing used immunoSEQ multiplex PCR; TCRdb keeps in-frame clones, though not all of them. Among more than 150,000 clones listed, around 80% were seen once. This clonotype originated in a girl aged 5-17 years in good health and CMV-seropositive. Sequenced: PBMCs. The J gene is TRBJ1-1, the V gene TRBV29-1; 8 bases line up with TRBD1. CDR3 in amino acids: CSGQGAYTEAFF. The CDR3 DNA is TGCAGCGGGCAGGGGGCTTACACTGAAGCTTTCTTT.